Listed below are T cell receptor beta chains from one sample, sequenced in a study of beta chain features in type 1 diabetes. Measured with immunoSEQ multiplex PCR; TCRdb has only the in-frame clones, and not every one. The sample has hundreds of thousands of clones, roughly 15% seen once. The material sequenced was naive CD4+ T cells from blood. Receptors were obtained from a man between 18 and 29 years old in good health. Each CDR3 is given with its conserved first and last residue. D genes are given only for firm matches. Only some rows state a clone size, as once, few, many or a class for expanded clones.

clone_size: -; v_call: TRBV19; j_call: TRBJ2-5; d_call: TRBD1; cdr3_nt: TGTGCCAGTAGTGCACCGGGACAGGGGTTCCGCAGGACCCAGTACTTC; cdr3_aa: CASSAPGQGFRRTQYF
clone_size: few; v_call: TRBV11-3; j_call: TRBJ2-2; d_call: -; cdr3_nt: TGTGCCAGCAGCCGGGACTCGATTAACACCGGGGAGCTGTTTTTT; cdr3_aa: CASSRDSINTGELFF
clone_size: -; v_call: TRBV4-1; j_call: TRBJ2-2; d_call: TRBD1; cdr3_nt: TGCGCCAGCAGACCAACCGGGACAGTGAACACCGGGGAGCTGTTTTTT; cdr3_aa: CASRPTGTVNTGELFF
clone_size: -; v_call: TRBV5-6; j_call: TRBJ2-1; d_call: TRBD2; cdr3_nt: TGTGCCAGCAAGCGGGGCGGGAATGAGCAGTTCTTC; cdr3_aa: CASKRGGNEQFF
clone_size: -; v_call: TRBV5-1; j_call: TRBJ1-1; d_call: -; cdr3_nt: TGCGCCAGCAGCTTGGAGAGTCAGTTGAACACTGAAGCTTTCTTT; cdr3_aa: CASSLESQLNTEAFF
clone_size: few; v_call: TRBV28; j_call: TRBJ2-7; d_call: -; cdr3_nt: TGTGCCAGCAGAAACGGCCTCAGTCGGCAGTACTTC; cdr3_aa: CASRNGLSRQYF
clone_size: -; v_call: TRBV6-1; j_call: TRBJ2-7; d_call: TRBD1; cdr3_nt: TGTGCCAGCCCGGGACAGGGTACCTACGAGCAGTACTTC; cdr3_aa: CASPGQGTYEQYF
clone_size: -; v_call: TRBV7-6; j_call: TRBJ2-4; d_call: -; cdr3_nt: TGTGCCAGCAGCGACCCCAGGAGTCTCAAAAACATTCAGTACTTC; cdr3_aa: CASSDPRSLKNIQYF
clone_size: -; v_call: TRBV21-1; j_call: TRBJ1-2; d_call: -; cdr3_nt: TGTGCCAGCACCTGGGACGGCCCTAACTATGGCTACACCTTC; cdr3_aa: CASTWDGPNYGYTF
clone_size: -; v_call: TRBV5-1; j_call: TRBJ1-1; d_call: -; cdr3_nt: TGCGCCAGCAGCTTGGCCCCAGGAGTGAACACTGAAGCTTTCTTT; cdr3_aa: CASSLAPGVNTEAFF